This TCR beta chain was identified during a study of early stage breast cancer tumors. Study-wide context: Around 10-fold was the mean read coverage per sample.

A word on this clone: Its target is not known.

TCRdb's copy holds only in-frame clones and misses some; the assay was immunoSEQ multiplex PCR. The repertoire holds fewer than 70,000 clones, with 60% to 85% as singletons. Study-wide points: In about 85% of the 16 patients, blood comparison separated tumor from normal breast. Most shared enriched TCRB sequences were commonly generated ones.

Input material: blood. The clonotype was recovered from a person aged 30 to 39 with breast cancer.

The CDR3 DNA follows: TGTGCCAGCAGTCCAGGGGGGCGGGAGGTACTACGGGAGCAGTTCTTC. Amino acids: CASSPGGREVLREQFF. The gene calls are TRBV7-9 and TRBJ2-1, with a weak D call TRBD2 (8 bases). Germline values: CDR1 SEHNR, CDR2 FQNEAQ (reference sequence). This CDR3 region has 16 residues. Trimming left V 6 bases short and J 10 bases short, with 25 bases between. The whole variable domain, filled in from reference TRBV7-9 and TRBJ2-1, reads DTGVSQNPRHKITKRGQNVTFRCDPISEHNRLYWYRQTLGQGPEFLTYFQNEAQLEKSRLLSDRFSAERPKGSFSTLEIQRTEQGDSAMYLCASSPGGREVLREQFFGPGTRLTVL.